This entry features one T cell receptor (beta chain) sequence. What it binds is not known. Trimming stripped 4 bases from V and 1 base from J, with 10 bases between. Germline V gene data show CDR1 as LGHDT and CDR2 as YNNKEL (reference sequence). The CDR3 is made up of 14 amino acids. Treatment of the sample: over 15 received Ad26.COV2.S at low or high dose, single or two shots; roughly five received placebo; per-sample allocation not given. Samples analyzed were those drawn on day 63 after the first vaccine or placebo injection. Sequencing was performed with immunoSEQ multiplex PCR; in TCRdb, only in-frame clones are kept and a portion is missing. The sample records more than 350,000 clones, 80% to 95% being singletons. This entry belongs to a study of Ad26.COV2.S vaccination and SARS-CoV-2 variants. Study-wide results and caveats: Analyses that measured TCR breadth and depth may have underestimated total T cell responses.

The J gene is TRBJ1-1, the V gene TRBV3-1 (or the pseudogene TRBV3-2), with D uncertain. Sequenced material: peripheral blood, taken in a trial of Ad26.COV2.S vaccine versus placebo. The clonotype originates from a person aged 18-65 years who received the Ad26.COV2.S COVID-19 vaccine or a placebo. The DNA of the CDR3 is TGTGCCAGCAGCCTGCAGAGTAAGAACACTGAAGCTTTCTTT. Amino acid sequence: CASSLQSKNTEAFF.